Shown below are 29 T cell receptor beta chains from a single sample sequenced in a study of shared clonotypes between healthy human individuals. Measured with immunoSEQ multiplex PCR; TCRdb has only the in-frame clones, and not every one. The sample contains almost 750,000 clones, over 55% of which appear only once. Material for sequencing was memory CD4+ T cells sorted from blood. Subset defined: CD45RA-negative fraction. The source is a woman aged 25 to 39 in good health.

This chain links TRBV28 with TRBJ2-2; TRBD1 matches at 8 bases. The junction had 12 bases not matched to a gene; V was cut back by 5 bases and J by 4 bases. The CDR3 is 17 residues long. The germline V gene encodes CDR1 MDHEN and CDR2 SYDVKM. CDR3 sequence (DNA): TGTGCCAGCAGTCCATCTCCCCGGACAGGGTCCACCGGGGAGCTGTTTTTT. It encodes CASSPSPRTGSTGELFF.

This clone was detected many times. Other DNA variants within this sample encode the same CDR3. DNA of the CDR3: TGTGCCAGCAGTCGGCTAGCGGGAGGTGGAGATACGCAGTATTTT. This gives the protein CASSRLAGGGDTQYF. The chain carries TRBV2 and TRBJ2-3, with 11 bases that match TRBD2. The CDR3 is 15 amino acids. The germline V gene encodes CDR1 SNHLY and CDR2 FYNNEI. Trimming at V came to 5 bases and at J to 5 bases, leaving 6 bases not matched to a gene.

This clone appeared once. Within the sample, other DNA sequences also encode this same CDR3. The rearrangement links TRBV11-2 to TRBJ2-7; TRBD2 matches 12 bases. Germline V gene sequence: CDR1 SGHAT, CDR2 FQNNGV. Trimming took 4 bases from V and 0 from J; bases not matched to a gene: 7. The CDR3 length is 17 residues. The CDR3 bases are TGTGCCAGCAGCTCTGGACTAGCGGGGTACAGCTCCTACGAGCAGTACTTC. Its protein product is CASSSGLAGYSSYEQYF. Based on the CDR3 plus reference TRBV11-2 and TRBJ2-7, the full variable domain is EAGVAQSPRYKIIEKRQSVAFWCNPISGHATLYWYQQILGQGPKLLIQFQNNGVVDDSQLPKDRFSAERLKGVDSTLKIQPAKLEDSAVYLCASSSGLAGYSSYEQYFGPGTRLTVT.

The J gene is TRBJ1-1, the V gene TRBV7-9; 10 bases are shared with TRBD1. Germline assignment: CDR1 SEHNR and CDR2 FQNEAQ (reference sequence). The CDR3 runs 14 residues. Trimming removed 5 bases from V and 4 bases from J; junction bases left unmatched: 4. CDR3 sequence (DNA): TGTGCCAGCAGCACGGACAGGGGGAGCACTGAAGCTTTCTTT. Translated, it gives CASSTDRGSTEAFF.

The sample holds a few counts of this clone. V usage is TRBV15 and J usage is TRBJ2-3; 9 bases fit TRBD2. From germline, CDR1 is LNHNV and CDR2 YYDKDF (reference sequence). The CDR3 runs 19 residues. After removal of 1 base from V and 2 bases from J, the junction contained 13 bases not matched to a gene. Written as DNA, the CDR3 is TGTGCCACCAGCAGAGGGGGGTTTGCTAGCGGGAAATTCACAGATACGCAGTATTTT. As protein: CATSRGGFASGKFTDTQYF.

This chain joins TRBV4-1 and TRBJ1-2; D gene unclear. This CDR3 spans 14 amino acids. V lost 2 bases and J 3 bases, leaving 10 bases between the germline ends. Looked up from germline, CDR1 is MGHRA and CDR2 is YSYEKL. In DNA, the CDR3 is TGCGCCAGCAGCCAAAGGACGGTGGACTATGGCTACACCTTC. Translated, it gives CASSQRTVDYGYTF.

V and J are TRBV20-1 and TRBJ2-5; D is ambiguous. The CDR3 sequence is 11 residues long. CDR1 is DFQATT and CDR2 is SNEGSKA in the germline V gene (reference sequence). The CDR3 sequence is CSLRSGETQYF. Here the CDR3 DNA reads TGCAGCTTACGGTCAGGAGAGACCCAGTACTTC.

The chain carries TRBV7-8 and TRBJ1-4; D is unclear. The CDR3 has 14 amino acids. The germline V and J ends were trimmed by 5 bases and 2 bases, with 9 bases remaining between them. Germline V gene sequence: CDR1 SGHVS, CDR2 FQNEAQ. DNA of the CDR3: TGTGCCAGCAGCGTCCAGGAGACTAATGAAAAACTGTTTTTT. It yields the protein CASSVQETNEKLFF.

This clone was detected once. The V gene is TRBV7-2, the J gene TRBJ1-1; D gene ambiguous. This CDR3 spans 14 amino acids. V lost 1 base, J lost 2 bases, and 8 bases lay in between. Per the germline V gene, CDR1 is SGHTA and CDR2 is FQGNSA. The CDR3 region is CASSLGGDNTEAFF. CDR3 nucleotide sequence: TGTGCCAGCAGCTTAGGAGGCGACAACACTGAAGCTTTCTTT. The full variable domain, in which reference TRBV7-2 and TRBJ1-1 provide the parts outside the CDR3, is GAGVSQSPSNKVTEKGKDVELRCDPISGHTALYWYRQSLGQGLEFLIYFQGNSAPDKSGLPSDRFSAERTGGSVSTLTIQRTQQEDSAVYLCASSLGGDNTEAFFGQGTRLTVV.

This chain joins TRBV6-5 and TRBJ2-5; no reliable D call. CDR3 length: 13 amino acids. V was pared by 0 bases and J by 5 bases, with 7 bases between. Germline V CDR1 and CDR2: MNHEY, SVGAGI. In DNA, the CDR3 is TGTGCCAGCAGTTACTCGAAAGGGGAGACCCAGTACTTC. Translated, it gives CASSYSKGETQYF.

This chain links TRBV7-9 with TRBJ1-2, with 9 positions matching TRBD1. CDR1 and CDR2 from the germline V gene are SEHNR and FQNEAQ (reference sequence). The junction had 6 bases not matched to a gene; V was cut back by 3 bases and J by 7 bases. The length of the CDR3 is 14 residues. CDR3 nucleotide sequence: TGTGCCAGCAGCTTGGACAGGGGCCCCCTTGGCTACACCTTC. Amino acid sequence: CASSLDRGPLGYTF. Full variable domain (outside the CDR3, taken from reference TRBV7-9 and TRBJ1-2): DTGVSQNPRHKITKRGQNVTFRCDPISEHNRLYWYRQTLGQGPEFLTYFQNEAQLEKSRLLSDRFSAERPKGSFSTLEIQRTEQGDSAMYLCASSLDRGPLGYTFGSGTRLTVV.

The V call is TRBV10-2, the J call TRBJ1-1; D is uncertain. Trimming left V 4 bases short and J 11 bases short, with 17 bases between. Germline V gene sequence: CDR1 WSHSY, CDR2 SAAADI. The CDR3 is 13 amino acids. For the CDR3, the DNA is TGCGCCAGCAGTGGGAACCGGGTCAACGAGGCTTTCTTT. It specifies CASSGNRVNEAFF.

The chain combines TRBV19 with TRBJ2-1; TRBD2 matches at 10 bases. The CDR3 has 18 residues. V lost 6 bases, J lost 0 bases, and 11 bases stayed unmatched. CDR1 is LNHDA and CDR2 is SQIVND in the germline V gene (reference sequence). This CDR3 is CASRTSGYQGSSYNEQFF. CDR3 sequence (DNA): TGTGCCAGTAGGACTAGCGGGTACCAGGGGAGCTCCTACAATGAGCAGTTCTTC.

This sequence joins TRBV18 and TRBJ1-2; TRBD1 agrees at 7 bases. The CDR3 has 15 residues. Losses at the gene ends were 0 bases for V and 14 bases for J; bases not matched to a gene: 15. Germline V gene sequence: CDR1 KGHSH, CDR2 LQKENI. CDR3 sequence reads: CASSPPSARDSDKTF. CDR3 DNA sequence: TGTGCCAGCTCACCACCAAGTGCCAGGGACAGCGACAAGACCTTC.

The chain joins TRBV5-1 to TRBJ2-2; 9 bases align to TRBD1. CDR3 length equals 16 residues. V dropped 3 bases and J dropped 4; count of bases not matched to a gene: 7. Germline-derived CDR1 and CDR2 are SGHRS and YFSETQ. This chain's CDR3 is CASSWGQGLGTGELFF. CDR3 bases: TGCGCCAGCAGCTGGGGACAGGGTCTAGGCACCGGGGAGCTGTTTTTT.

The sample holds a few counts of this clone. This rearrangement joins TRBV5-1 to TRBJ1-1; unclear D gene. Germline V gene lookup returns CDR1 SGHRS and CDR2 YFSETQ. Trimming stripped 0 bases from V and 1 base from J, with 10 bases between. This CDR3 has 15 residues. The CDR3: CASSLVVAGNTEAFF. The CDR3 region has the DNA TGCGCCAGCAGCTTGGTGGTTGCGGGGAACACTGAAGCTTTCTTT.

On this clone itself: A read error is possible here, since a much larger clone lies one base away. The sample holds other DNA sequences that translate to the same CDR3. The chain joins TRBV20-1 to TRBJ1-1, with D unclear. This CDR3 has 11 amino acids. The V gene lost 6 bases and the J gene lost 3 bases, with 8 bases spanning the gap. Germline V CDR1 and CDR2: DFQATT, SNEGSKA (reference sequence). The CDR3 loop is CSADRDTEAFF. The CDR3 nucleotides read TGCAGTGCCGACCGGGACACTGAAGCTTTCTTT.

This clone was found once. The rearrangement joins TRBV5-1 to TRBJ1-1; D is possibly TRBD1 (6 bases). The germline V gene has CDR1 SGHRS and CDR2 YFSETQ. This CDR3 is built from 15 residues. With 2 bases removed from V and 0 bases from J, the gap between germline ends came to 11 bases. The CDR3 sequence is CASSLNQGMNTEAFF. Written as DNA, the CDR3 is TGCGCCAGCAGCTTAAACCAGGGGATGAACACTGAAGCTTTCTTT.

The gene calls are TRBV18 and TRBJ2-5, with TRBD1 matching 9 bases. The CDR3 runs 16 residues. The trim removed 5 bases at V and 3 bases at J, leaving 10 bases unmatched. Germline values: CDR1 KGHSH, CDR2 LQKENI. The CDR3 DNA follows: TGTGCCAGCTCAGAAAAACAGGGGGCGCAAAAAGAGACCCAGTACTTC. The encoded protein is CASSEKQGAQKETQYF.

This chain uses TRBV27 with TRBJ2-2, with a weak D call TRBD2 (5 bases). CDR1 MNHEY and CDR2 SMNVEV come from the germline V gene (reference sequence). CDR3 length equals 15 residues. The ends were cut back, 3 bases at V and 4 bases at J, with 12 bases in the middle. The CDR3 DNA reads as TGTGCCAGCAGTTTGATGAGGGCGAGCACCGGGGAGCTGTTTTTT. Its protein product is CASSLMRASTGELFF.

This clone was counted a few times. The CDR3 bases are TGTGCCAGCCGCCCAGGGCAGGTTCCTAATGAGCAGTTCTTC. Residues: CASRPGQVPNEQFF. V and J are TRBV27 and TRBJ2-1; possibly TRBD1 for D (5 bases). This CDR3 comprises 14 residues. Germline CDR1 is MNHEY and CDR2 is SMNVEV (reference sequence). V lost 8 bases to trimming and J lost 7 bases, with 18 bases between them.

The rearrangement uses TRBV7-7 and TRBJ2-2, with D possibly being TRBD1 or TRBD2 (5 bases each). Germline loops: CDR1 SSHAT, CDR2 FNYEAQ (reference sequence). The V and J ends lost 5 bases and 4 bases respectively, with 14 bases between them. The CDR3 loop spans 15 amino acids. DNA for the CDR3: TGTGCCAGCAGCCCAGGGACCCTGTTCACCGGGGAGCTGTTTTTT. This codes for CASSPGTLFTGELFF.

The chain employs TRBV11-2 and TRBJ2-1, with D maybe TRBD2 (5 bases). This CDR3 is 14 amino acids long. V lost 5 bases to trimming and J lost 2 bases, with 10 bases between them. Germline V gene data show CDR1 as SGHAT and CDR2 as FQNNGV. In DNA, the CDR3 is TGTGCCAGCAGCAAGCTAGCAGCCTACAATGAGCAGTTCTTC. This translates into CASSKLAAYNEQFF. The entire variable domain, with the rest obtained from reference TRBV11-2 and TRBJ2-1, is as follows: EAGVAQSPRYKIIEKRQSVAFWCNPISGHATLYWYQQILGQGPKLLIQFQNNGVVDDSQLPKDRFSAERLKGVDSTLKIQPAKLEDSAVYLCASSKLAAYNEQFFGPGTRLTVL.

The rearrangement joins TRBV11-1 to TRBJ2-7; 9 nucleotides match TRBD2. In germline, CDR1 is SGHAT, CDR2 FQDESV (reference sequence). CDR3 size: 13 residues. V shed 4 bases, J shed 5 bases, and the junction held 3 bases outside the gene matches. The CDR3 region is CASSSIAGDEQYF. CDR3 in DNA: TGTGCCAGCAGCTCAATAGCGGGAGACGAGCAGTACTTC.

Notes on this clone: The same CDR3 is also encoded by other DNA sequences in this sample. This CDR3 reads CATSRDLAGSSYNEQFF. As DNA, the CDR3 is TGTGCCACCAGCAGAGACTTAGCGGGGAGCTCCTACAATGAGCAGTTCTTC. The V call is TRBV15, the J call TRBJ2-1; TRBD2 aligns across 8 bases. Germline V gives CDR1 LNHNV, CDR2 YYDKDF (reference sequence). The CDR3 is 17 residues long. Trimming cost V 0 bases and J 0 bases; bases outside gene matches: 4.

The sample holds a few counts of this clone. The CDR3 loop is CASRSGTGGIYEQYF. CDR3 nucleotide sequence: TGCGCCAGCAGATCCGGGACAGGGGGCATCTACGAGCAGTACTTC. V and J are TRBV5-1 and TRBJ2-7; 12 bases align to TRBD1. From germline, CDR1 is SGHRS and CDR2 YFSETQ. V dropped 5 bases and J dropped 3; count of bases not matched to a gene: 6. The CDR3 is 15 amino acids. The full variable domain, its missing parts supplied by reference TRBV5-1 and TRBJ2-7, is KAGVTQTPRYLIKTRGQQVTLSCSPISGHRSVSWYQQTPGQGLQFLFEYFSETQRNKGNFPGRFSGRQFSNSRSEMNVSTLELGDSALYLCASRSGTGGIYEQYFGPGTRLTVT.

The chain joins TRBV10-3 to TRBJ1-5; D might be TRBD1 (5 bases). This CDR3 is built from 13 residues. V was clipped by 2 bases and J by 9 bases, with 11 bases between them. CDR1 is ENHRY, CDR2 SYGVKD, per germline. The chain's CDR3 is CAISEGDWGPQHF. CDR3 DNA: TGTGCCATCAGTGAGGGGGACTGGGGGCCCCAGCATTTT.

In the case of this clone: The sample carries other DNA sequences with the same CDR3. The V and J genes are TRBV29-1 and TRBJ2-1; 7 bases are a match to TRBD2. This CDR3 is 12 amino acids long. Unmatched junction bases numbered 7, after V lost 6 bases and J lost 8 bases. In germline, CDR1 is SQVTM, CDR2 ANQGSEA. For the CDR3, the DNA is TGCAGCGTCGGGGCTGGGGGGGATGAGCAGTTCTTC. It translates to CSVGAGGDEQFF.

This clone was observed once. The chain couples TRBV5-1 to TRBJ1-5, with 7 bases identical to TRBD1. Germline CDR1 reads SGHRS; CDR2 reads YFSETQ. The length of the CDR3 is 16 residues. Losses at the gene ends were 4 bases for V and 8 bases for J; bases not matched to a gene: 15. The CDR3 nucleotides are TGCGCCAGCAGCCCAGGGACAGCTACTACAATGGAGCCCCAGCATTTT. Translation: CASSPGTATTMEPQHF.